This TCR beta chain was profiled in a study of human T cells and chemical hapten exposure. Study-wide context: Patch tests of 0.01% DPC on the upper back were read at 6 days.

From the RACE reads, TCRdb called clonotypes with MiXCR, one entry per CDR3 protein. This table has more than 100,000 distinct CDR3 sequences, about 11% appearing once. V dropped 5 bases and J dropped 7 bases, with 29 bases sitting between them. CDR3 length equals 18 residues. From germline, CDR1 is MGHDK and CDR2 SYGVNS. Points on this clonotype: In this CDR3 the conserved last residue, phenylalanine or tryptophan, is missing, so a read error is likely.

Regarding time point: patch test 3, about 24 weeks after DPC sensitization. Treatment defined: therapeutic diphenylcyclopropenone sensitization with weekly scalp DPC. This TCR was sampled from a woman aged 50 to 65 with alopecia areata. Some clones in this sample may be carry-over from other donors' samples. The V gene is TRBV25-1, the J gene TRBJ1-2; D possibly corresponds to TRBD1 (6 bases). The material sequenced was whole blood, taken in connection with sensitization to the hapten diphenylcyclopropenone (DPC). DNA for the CDR3: TGTGCCAGCAGTCCCCCCCGCGGACTCGGGGGCGGATCCTCTGGCTACACCTCC. Translating it yields CASSPPRGLGGGSSGYTS.